This T cell receptor (beta chain) comes out of a study of vaccination effects on CD4 cells after COVID-19. Points on this clone: The antigen remains undetermined.

Germline values: CDR1 KGHDR, CDR2 SFDVKD. The CDR3 contains 13 residues. V lost 8 bases and J lost 4, with 10 bases in between. Assay: immunoSEQ multiplex PCR; the TCRdb copy retains only in-frame clones and omits some. The sample holds around 54,000 clones, around 75% seen once. Sequencing was preceded by expansion of antigen-specific CD4+ T cells with viral peptide pools in the ViraFEST assay. After roughly ten days in culture, the CD4+ T cells were isolated. The sequences come from CD4+ T cells from PBMCs cultured with HCoV-229E spike peptides, collected before COVID-19 vaccination. This clonotype originated in a human donor who received a COVID-19 vaccine. The genes are TRBV24-1 and TRBJ1-4; D might be TRBD1 (5 bases). The CDR3 loop is CATMGTDNEKLFF. As DNA, the CDR3 is TGTGCCACCATGGGGACGGATAATGAAAAACTGTTTTTT.